This passage covers 29 T cell receptor beta chains from one sample sequenced in a study of T cell changes during pregnancy in multiple sclerosis. Assay used: immunoSEQ multiplex PCR; TCRdb lists only in-frame clones, some missing. This sample has about 64,000 clones, with approximately 92% found just once. The starting material was peripheral blood, obtained in the second trimester of pregnancy. The receptors were gathered from a female donor with multiple sclerosis, enrolled in a pregnancy study.

The chain links TRBV6-5 to TRBJ2-7; D ambiguous. Trimming left V 2 bases short and J 1 base short, with 6 bases between. Germline loops: CDR1 MNHEY, CDR2 SVGAGI. CDR3 size: 13 residues. CDR3 in amino acids: CASSYQKSYEQYF. The CDR3 nucleotides read TGTGCCAGCAGTTACCAAAAATCCTACGAGCAGTACTTC.

The chain uses TRBV19 and TRBJ2-1; D call uncertain. Germline CDR1 is LNHDA and CDR2 is SQIVND (reference sequence). Trimming pared 3 bases from V and 0 bases from J, leaving 6 bases between. The CDR3 has 14 amino acids. CDR3 in amino acids: CASSITGSYNEQFF. The CDR3 nucleotides read TGTGCCAGTAGTATTACGGGCTCCTACAATGAGCAGTTCTTC.

The chain joins TRBV29-1 to TRBJ2-3, with no clear D. Trimming took off 2 bases at V and 0 bases at J, with 12 bases between the two ends. Germline V gene sequence: CDR1 SQVTM, CDR2 ANQGSEA. This CDR3 region has 15 residues. The CDR3 protein is CSVEQLDASTDTQYF. CDR3 in DNA: TGCAGCGTTGAACAGCTAGACGCTAGCACAGATACGCAGTATTTT.

The chain employs TRBV11-2 and TRBJ2-3; TRBD1 aligns across 7 bases. Losses at the gene ends were 5 bases for V and 1 base for J; bases not matched to a gene: 3. Germline-derived CDR1 and CDR2 are SGHAT and FQNNGV. This CDR3 contains 14 residues. CDR3: CASSRGQGTDTQYF. The DNA of the CDR3 is TGTGCCAGCAGCAGAGGACAGGGCACAGATACGCAGTATTTT.

This clone was seen just once. The V call is TRBV5-1, the J call TRBJ2-5, with D possibly being TRBD1 (6 bases). V was clipped by 5 bases and J by 5 bases, with 13 bases between them. This CDR3 region has 13 residues. Germline V CDR1 and CDR2: SGHRS, YFSETQ. The CDR3 nucleotides read TGCGCCAGCAGAGGGAACAGGGATGAGACCCAGTACTTC. This translates into CASRGNRDETQYF.

The CDR3 spells CASSQLISTGELFF. CDR3 sequence (DNA): TGTGCCAGCAGTCAACTAATTAGCACCGGGGAGCTGTTTTTT. V and J are TRBV2 and TRBJ2-2; D uncertain. In germline, CDR1 is SNHLY, CDR2 FYNNEI. Between the trimmed V and J ends, which lost 5 bases and 4 bases, there was a span of 11 bases. The CDR3 covers 14 residues.

This rearrangement joins TRBV28 to TRBJ2-1, with 13 bases fitting TRBD2. Germline CDR1 and CDR2: MDHEN and SYDVKM. V lost 5 bases to trimming and J lost 9 bases; unmatched junction nucleotides: 7. The CDR3 runs to 15 residues. CDR3 nucleotide sequence: TGTGCCAGCAGTCCTGGCACTAGCGGGAGGGGTGAGCAGTTCTTC. This translates into CASSPGTSGRGEQFF.

The chain uses TRBV9 and TRBJ2-3; 7 positions match TRBD1. The CDR3 loop spans 15 amino acids. The germline CDR1 and CDR2 sequences are SGDLS and YYNGEE. The V segment lost 3 bases and the J segment 2 bases; nucleotides outside the gene matches: 6. CDR3 sequence reads: CASSDSQGITDTQYF. CDR3 nucleotide sequence: TGTGCCAGCAGCGATTCACAGGGGATCACAGATACGCAGTATTTT.

The chain employs TRBV6-1 and TRBJ1-5, with unresolved D. The V end lost 7 bases, the J end lost 2 bases, and 15 bases lay between the germline ends. Germline lookup yields CDR1 MNHNS and CDR2 SASEGT. The CDR3 consists of 15 residues. The CDR3 nucleotides are TGTGCCAGCACTGACGGTCCTAACGGCAATCAGCCCCAGCATTTT. Protein: CASTDGPNGNQPQHF.

The chain links TRBV2 to TRBJ2-7; 8 bases map to TRBD2. Trimming at V came to 3 bases and at J to 3 bases, leaving 4 bases not matched to a gene. Germline-derived CDR1 and CDR2 are SNHLY and FYNNEI. The CDR3 is 14 residues long. CDR3 DNA sequence: TGTGCCAGCAGTGAGGCTAGCGGGCACTACGAGCAGTACTTC. Encoded protein: CASSEASGHYEQYF.

The chain is built from TRBV5-1 and TRBJ2-6, with a tentative D call TRBD2 (5 bases). CDR3 size: 17 residues. The V and J ends lost 5 bases and 0 bases respectively, with 15 bases between them. The germline V gene encodes CDR1 SGHRS and CDR2 YFSETQ. This CDR3 reads CASRPTTGSSGANVLTF. The CDR3 coding sequence is TGCGCCAGCAGACCCACCACGGGGTCCTCTGGGGCCAACGTCCTGACTTTC.

V is TRBV11-3 and J is TRBJ2-7, with 8 bases aligning to TRBD1. Trimming took 1 base from V and 6 from J; bases not matched to a gene: 2. Germline lookup yields CDR1 SGHNT and CDR2 YENEEA. The CDR3 length is 13 residues. The CDR3 DNA is TGTGCCAGCAGCTTAGTGACAGGGGCCGAGCAGTACTTC. Its protein is CASSLVTGAEQYF.

The rearrangement joins TRBV10-3 to TRBJ2-1; possible D gene TRBD1, 7 bases. V was trimmed by 2 bases and J by 3 bases, leaving 14 bases between them. Germline V gene data show CDR1 as ENHRY and CDR2 as SYGVKD. The CDR3 extends over 16 amino acids. CDR3 residues: CAISERQGGIYNEQFF. For the CDR3, the DNA is TGTGCCATCAGTGAGCGACAGGGCGGGATCTACAATGAGCAGTTCTTC.

V is TRBV19 and J is TRBJ2-1, with 9 bases matching TRBD2. The trim removed 4 bases at V and 10 bases at J, leaving 11 bases unmatched. The length of the CDR3 is 15 residues. Germline V gene sequence: CDR1 LNHDA, CDR2 SQIVND (reference sequence). Written as DNA, the CDR3 is TGTGCCAGTAGTAAAGGACGCGGGAGGGCCTTCGAGCAGTTCTTC. It codes for CASSKGRGRAFEQFF.

The chain has TRBV7-9 and TRBJ2-3; 11 bases are a match to TRBD2. Trimming took 2 bases from V and 1 from J; bases not matched to a gene: 8. The germline CDR1 and CDR2 sequences are SEHNR and FQNEAQ (reference sequence). This CDR3 comprises 18 residues. The CDR3 DNA reads as TGTGCCAGCAGCTTAATCCCTAGCGGGAGGAGTGGCACAGATACGCAGTATTTT. As protein: CASSLIPSGRSGTDTQYF.

This chain connects TRBV19 to TRBJ2-7, with D perhaps matching TRBD2 (6 bases). Trimming took 0 bases from V and 0 from J, leaving 12 bases between them. The germline gives CDR1 LNHDA, CDR2 SQIVND (reference sequence). The length of the CDR3 is 16 residues. The CDR3, as DNA: TGTGCCAGTAGTATAGATCTATTCGGGAGCTCCTACGAGCAGTACTTC. Protein sequence: CASSIDLFGSSYEQYF.

CDR3 coding DNA: TGTGCCAGCAGCCCCAGCTTAGCGGTAACCTACGAGCAGTACTTC. This codes for CASSPSLAVTYEQYF. V and J are TRBV7-2 and TRBJ2-7; tentative D call: TRBD2 (6 bases). This CDR3 comprises 15 residues. Trimming cost V 5 bases and J 2 bases, with 16 bases left between them. CDR1 and CDR2 from the germline V gene are SGHTA and FQGNSA.

This chain links TRBV6-5 with TRBJ1-2, with 7 bases matching TRBD1. The CDR3 is 14 amino acids. Germline V lookup: CDR1 MNHEY, CDR2 SVGAGI. Trimming removed 7 bases from V and 8 bases from J; junction bases left unmatched: 13. This CDR3 reads CASKGTARAGGYTF. DNA for the CDR3: TGTGCCAGCAAGGGGACAGCCAGGGCGGGGGGCTACACCTTC.

The chain couples TRBV28 to TRBJ1-2, with 7 nucleotides matching TRBD1. Germline assignment: CDR1 MDHEN and CDR2 SYDVKM. V shed 3 bases and J 2 bases; nucleotides not matched to a gene: 3. The CDR3 runs to 14 residues. CDR3 residues: CASSLVGGNYGYTF. CDR3 DNA sequence: TGTGCCAGCAGTTTGGTAGGGGGCAACTATGGCTACACCTTC.

V is TRBV5-6 and J is TRBJ2-1, with TRBD2 matching 8 bases. The CDR3 runs 16 residues. J gave up 0 bases and V 4 bases, and 6 bases lay outside the gene matches. In germline, CDR1 is SGHDT, CDR2 YYEEEE. CDR3 amino acids: CASSIIAGHSYNEQFF. As DNA, the CDR3 is TGTGCCAGCAGCATCATAGCGGGACACTCCTACAATGAGCAGTTCTTC.

The chain combines TRBV5-1 with TRBJ1-2, with 7 bases aligning to TRBD1. CDR1 SGHRS and CDR2 YFSETQ come from the germline V gene. CDR3 length: 14 amino acids. V was clipped by 3 bases and J by 0 bases; unmatched bases: 2. The CDR3 nucleotides read TGCGCCAGCAGCTCAGGGGGTACTAACTATGGCTACACCTTC. Translated, it gives CASSSGGTNYGYTF.

The gene calls are TRBV6-5 and TRBJ1-5, with D maybe TRBD1 (5 bases). This CDR3 spans 13 amino acids. The germline V gene encodes CDR1 MNHEY and CDR2 SVGAGI. V was shortened by 5 bases and J by 2 bases, with 7 bases between the two germline ends. The CDR3: CASSVQGNQPQHF. The CDR3 DNA follows: TGTGCCAGCAGTGTACAGGGCAATCAGCCCCAGCATTTT.

The chain carries TRBV7-3 and TRBJ2-3, with D possibly TRBD1 on 7 matching bases. The CDR3 length is 15 residues. V lost 6 bases and J 6 bases, leaving 19 bases between the germline ends. CDR1 and CDR2 (germline): SGHTA, FQGTGA. CDR3 nucleotide sequence: TGTGCCAGCAGTAAGGAGGGCACGGGACAGGATACGCAGTATTTT. Protein: CASSKEGTGQDTQYF. The variable domain in full, completed from reference TRBV7-3 and TRBJ2-3, reads GAGVSQTPSNKVTEKGKYVELRCDPISGHTALYWYRQSLGQGPEFLIYFQGTGAADDSGLPNDRFFAVRPEGSVSTLKIQRTERGDSAVYLCASSKEGTGQDTQYFGPGTRLTVL.

In this sample, this clone turned up once. The V and J genes are TRBV6-6 and TRBJ2-1, with 11 nucleotides matching TRBD2. CDR3 length: 16 residues. Trimming cost V 4 bases and J 2 bases; bases outside gene matches: 4. Germline V lookup: CDR1 MNHNY, CDR2 SVGAGI (reference sequence). Written as DNA, the CDR3 is TGTGCCAGCAGTTTCCGACTAGCGGGACCCTACAATGAGCAGTTCTTC. It encodes CASSFRLAGPYNEQFF.

This clone occurred once. This chain uses TRBV9 with TRBJ2-7; 7 nucleotides align to TRBD2. V dropped 4 bases and J dropped 7; count of bases not matched to a gene: 17. The CDR3 is 16 residues long. In germline, CDR1 is SGDLS, CDR2 YYNGEE. Here the CDR3 reads CASSPRERDPWGEQYF. CDR3 coding DNA: TGTGCCAGCAGCCCAAGAGAGCGGGATCCCTGGGGGGAGCAGTACTTC.

This chain joins TRBV6-4 and TRBJ2-3, with a possible D match to TRBD2 (5 bases). Germline loops: CDR1 MRHNA, CDR2 SNTAGT. This CDR3 spans 14 amino acids. V was pared by 2 bases and J by 1 base, with 7 bases between. This chain's CDR3 is CASSDRTGTDTQYF. As DNA, the CDR3 is TGTGCCAGCAGTGACCGGACTGGCACAGATACGCAGTATTTT.

The chain combines TRBV5-1 with TRBJ1-2, with 10 bases lining up with TRBD1. The trim removed 5 bases at V and 9 bases at J, leaving 7 bases unmatched. The germline gives CDR1 SGHRS, CDR2 YFSETQ. This CDR3 region has 13 residues. The CDR3 loop reads CASREGTGESYTF. The CDR3, as DNA: TGCGCCAGCAGGGAAGGGACAGGGGAGAGCTACACCTTC. The entire variable domain, with the rest obtained from reference TRBV5-1 and TRBJ1-2, is as follows: KAGVTQTPRYLIKTRGQQVTLSCSPISGHRSVSWYQQTPGQGLQFLFEYFSETQRNKGNFPGRFSGRQFSNSRSEMNVSTLELGDSALYLCASREGTGESYTFGSGTRLTVV.

The V call is TRBV7-9, the J call TRBJ1-1; 7 bases are a match to TRBD1. J was trimmed by 8 bases and V by 5 bases; bases with no gene match: 5. Germline assignment: CDR1 SEHNR and CDR2 FQNEAQ (reference sequence). The CDR3 has 12 amino acids. CDR3 region: CASSREDREAFF. CDR3 DNA sequence: TGTGCCAGCAGCCGAGAGGACAGGGAAGCTTTCTTT. Full variable domain (outside the CDR3, taken from reference TRBV7-9 and TRBJ1-1): DTGVSQNPRHKITKRGQNVTFRCDPISEHNRLYWYRQTLGQGPEFLTYFQNEAQLEKSRLLSDRFSAERPKGSFSTLEIQRTEQGDSAMYLCASSREDREAFFGQGTRLTVV.

This clone was recorded once. This rearrangement joins TRBV6-5 to TRBJ2-7; no clear D gene. The CDR3 has 16 residues. The ends were cut back, 0 bases at V and 2 bases at J, with 14 bases in the middle. From germline, CDR1 is MNHEY and CDR2 SVGAGI. The CDR3 region is CASSYSALGGPYEQYF. For the CDR3, the DNA is TGTGCCAGCAGTTACTCCGCATTAGGCGGTCCCTACGAGCAGTACTTC.